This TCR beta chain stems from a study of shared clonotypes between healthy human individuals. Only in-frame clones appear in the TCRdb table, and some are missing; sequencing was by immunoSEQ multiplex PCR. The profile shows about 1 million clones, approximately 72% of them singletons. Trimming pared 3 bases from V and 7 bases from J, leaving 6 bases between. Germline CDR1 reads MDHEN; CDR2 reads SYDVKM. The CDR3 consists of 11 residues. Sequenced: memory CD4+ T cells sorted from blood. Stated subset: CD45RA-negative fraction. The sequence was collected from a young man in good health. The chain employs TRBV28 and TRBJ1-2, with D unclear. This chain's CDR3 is CASSLGIGYTF. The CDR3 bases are TGTGCCAGCAGTTTGGGGATTGGCTACACCTTC.